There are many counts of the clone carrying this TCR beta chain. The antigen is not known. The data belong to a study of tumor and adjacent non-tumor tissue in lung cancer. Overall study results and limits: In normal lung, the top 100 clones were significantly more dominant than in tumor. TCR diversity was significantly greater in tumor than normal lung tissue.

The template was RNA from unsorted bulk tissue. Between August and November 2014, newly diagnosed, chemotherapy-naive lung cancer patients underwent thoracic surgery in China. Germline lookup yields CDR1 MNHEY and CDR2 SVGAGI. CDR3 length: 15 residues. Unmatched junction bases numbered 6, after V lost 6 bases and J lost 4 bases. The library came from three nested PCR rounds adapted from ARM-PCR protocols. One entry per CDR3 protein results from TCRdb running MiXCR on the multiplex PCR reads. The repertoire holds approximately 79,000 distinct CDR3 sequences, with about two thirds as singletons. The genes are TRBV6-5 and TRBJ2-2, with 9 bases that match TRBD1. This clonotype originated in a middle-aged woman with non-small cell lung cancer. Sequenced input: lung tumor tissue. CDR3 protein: CASSKQGAGTGELFF. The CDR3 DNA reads TGTGCCAGCAGCAAACAGGGGGCGGGCACCGGGGAGCTGTTTTTT.